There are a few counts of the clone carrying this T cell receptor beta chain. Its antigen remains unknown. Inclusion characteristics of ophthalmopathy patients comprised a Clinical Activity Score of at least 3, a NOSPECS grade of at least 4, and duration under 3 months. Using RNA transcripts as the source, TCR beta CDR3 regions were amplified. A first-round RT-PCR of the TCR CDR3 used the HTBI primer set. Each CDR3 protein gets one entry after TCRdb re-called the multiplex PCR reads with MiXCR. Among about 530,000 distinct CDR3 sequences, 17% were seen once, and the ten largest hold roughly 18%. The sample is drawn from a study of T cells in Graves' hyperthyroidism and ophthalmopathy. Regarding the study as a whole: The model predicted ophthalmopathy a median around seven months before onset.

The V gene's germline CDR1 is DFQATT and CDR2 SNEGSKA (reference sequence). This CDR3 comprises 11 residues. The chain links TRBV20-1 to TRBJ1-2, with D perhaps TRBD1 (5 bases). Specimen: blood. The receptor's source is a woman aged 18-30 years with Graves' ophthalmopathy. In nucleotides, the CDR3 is TGCAGCGAAGGGGACGATGAAGGCTACACCTTC. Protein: CSEGDDEGYTF.